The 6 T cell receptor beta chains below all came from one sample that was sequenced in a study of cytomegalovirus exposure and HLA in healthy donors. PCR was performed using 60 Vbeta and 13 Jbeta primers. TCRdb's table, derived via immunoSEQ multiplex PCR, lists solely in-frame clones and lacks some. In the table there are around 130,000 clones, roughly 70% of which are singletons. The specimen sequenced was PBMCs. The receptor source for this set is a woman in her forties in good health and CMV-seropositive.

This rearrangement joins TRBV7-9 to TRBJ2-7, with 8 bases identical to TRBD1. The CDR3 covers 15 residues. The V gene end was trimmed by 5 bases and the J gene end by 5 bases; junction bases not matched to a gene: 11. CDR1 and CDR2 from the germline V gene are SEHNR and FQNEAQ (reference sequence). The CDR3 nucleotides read TGTGCCAGCAGCCCTGCGACAGGGGACGGCGACGAGCAGTACTTC. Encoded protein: CASSPATGDGDEQYF.

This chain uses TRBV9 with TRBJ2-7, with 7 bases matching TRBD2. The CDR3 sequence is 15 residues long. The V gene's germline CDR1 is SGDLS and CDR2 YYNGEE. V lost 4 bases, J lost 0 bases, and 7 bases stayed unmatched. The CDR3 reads CASSPQSGISYEQYF. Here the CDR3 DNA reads TGTGCCAGCAGCCCCCAGAGCGGGATCTCCTACGAGCAGTACTTC.

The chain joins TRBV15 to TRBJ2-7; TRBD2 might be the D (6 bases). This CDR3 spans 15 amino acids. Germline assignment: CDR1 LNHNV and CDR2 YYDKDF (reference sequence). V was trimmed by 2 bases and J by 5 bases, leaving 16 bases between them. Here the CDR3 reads CATSRIAGSRNEQYF. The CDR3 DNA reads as TGTGCCACCAGCAGAATCGCCGGGAGCAGGAACGAGCAGTACTTC.

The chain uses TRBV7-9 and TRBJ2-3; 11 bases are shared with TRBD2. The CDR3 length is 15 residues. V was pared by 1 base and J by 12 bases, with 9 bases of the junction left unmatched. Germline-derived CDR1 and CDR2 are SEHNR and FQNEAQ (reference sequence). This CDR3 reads CASSLDGLAGPQQYF. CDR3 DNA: TGTGCCAGCAGCTTAGATGGACTAGCGGGCCCACAACAGTATTTT.

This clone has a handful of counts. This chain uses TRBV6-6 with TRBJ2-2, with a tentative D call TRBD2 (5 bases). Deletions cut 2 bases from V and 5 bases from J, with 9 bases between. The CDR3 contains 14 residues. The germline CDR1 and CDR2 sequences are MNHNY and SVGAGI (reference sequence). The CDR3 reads CASSYRESTGELFF. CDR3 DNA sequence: TGTGCCAGCAGTTACAGGGAGAGTACCGGGGAGCTGTTTTTT.

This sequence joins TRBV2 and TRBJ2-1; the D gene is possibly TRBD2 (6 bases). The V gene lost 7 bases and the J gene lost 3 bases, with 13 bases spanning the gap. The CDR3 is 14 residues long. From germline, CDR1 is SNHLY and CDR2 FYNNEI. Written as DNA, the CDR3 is TGTGCCAGCAACAGAGGCGGGGACTACAATGAGCAGTTCTTC. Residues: CASNRGGDYNEQFF.